This T cell receptor (beta chain) derives from a study of Ad26.COV2.S vaccination and SARS-CoV-2 variants. Study as a whole: As a participant in COV1001, the donor was in the Ad26.COV2.S trial arm.

Data came from immunoSEQ multiplex PCR; TCRdb stores just in-frame clones and leaves some out. The data show 250,000 to 300,000 clones, with around 87% seen just once and less than 3.5% held by the top ten. Treatment defined: approximately 18 received Ad26.COV2.S at low or high dose, single or two shots; five or six received placebo; per-sample allocation not given. Collection of the samples took place on day 63 after the first injection of vaccine or placebo. This clone was detected only a few times. The clonotype originates from a person aged 18-65 years who received the Ad26.COV2.S COVID-19 vaccine or a placebo. Specimen: peripheral blood, collected in a trial of Ad26.COV2.S vaccine versus placebo.

In DNA, the CDR3 is TGTGCCAGCAGCGACGGTAGCGGGAAACTCTACGAGCAGTACTTC. Its translation is CASSDGSGKLYEQYF. V usage is TRBV7-8 and J usage is TRBJ2-7; 8 bases are shared with TRBD2. The junction had 9 bases not matched to a gene; V was cut back by 5 bases and J by 3 bases. CDR3 length equals 15 residues. Germline values: CDR1 SGHVS, CDR2 FQNEAQ.